One T cell receptor (beta chain) is described in this entry. With 5 bases removed from V and 0 bases from J, the gap between germline ends came to 10 bases. CDR1 and CDR2 (germline): MDHEN, SYDVKM. The CDR3 consists of 14 residues. The assay was immunoSEQ multiplex PCR, and TCRdb's table has in-frame clones only and misses some. This table has approximately 100,000 clones, 90% to 95% appearing once. The data were obtained in a study of T cell changes during pregnancy in multiple sclerosis. This material consisted of peripheral blood, taken before pregnancy. V usage is TRBV28 and J usage is TRBJ1-2; D is uncertain. The sequence derives from a female donor with multiple sclerosis, enrolled in a pregnancy study. The CDR3 bases are TGTGCCAGCAGTCCCCAACTTTCTAACTATGGCTACACCTTC. Amino acid sequence: CASSPQLSNYGYTF.